The subject of this entry is one T cell receptor beta chain. This clone's antigen is unknown. Within one base of it there is no much larger clone, and no base qualities were kept. These data belong to a study of blood T cell repertoires in COVID-19 (TCRdb year 2020). Background for the entire study: The collaborator samples originated in the United States, Italy and Spain and spanned the acute and convalescent phases of COVID-19. The repertoires were released in a freely available public database intended as a resource for research on the immune response to SARS-CoV-2. Subjects who had been exposed to COVID-19, were actively infected with it, or had recovered from it provided the deeply sampled blood TCRbeta repertoires that made up the dataset. The samples were drawn from two sources: the first 160 participants of the ongoing ImmuneRACE study, and fewer than 1,500 subjects contributed by 6 global collaborators. A de-identified subject ID, COVID-19 status, age in years and sex were almost always included in the sample metadata. The material from the prospective study consisted of cDNA or gDNA derived from T cells, B-cell-depleted T cells, or PBMCs. Where available, HLA class I and class II types were taken from metadata supplied by the sample provider and were not determined by assay-based typing.

TCRbeta CDR3 regions were amplified from genomic DNA using the immunoSEQ Assay, a bias-controlled multiplex PCR. The paper's processing steps were these. The number of nucleated cells in each sample was estimated by amplification of reference gene primers within the assay. To quantify the absolute abundance of each unique TCRbeta CDR3 rearrangement, sequence reads were collapsed and filtered. For each sample, productive Simpson clonality was calculated by taking the square root of Simpson's diversity index across productive rearrangements. TCRdb carries this immuneACCESS record with in-frame sequences only. Its versions omit some clonotypes, under half of them owing to an unresolved V gene in the studies checked, with the rest unexplained. V and J calls and clone size come straight from that table; D and trimming were deduced from the DNA. The sample contains roughly 120,000 clones, over 80% of them found a single time. 2% to 2.5% of the sample lies in the top ten.

Whole blood was collected in K2EDTA tubes by collaborating institutions according to the institutions' own protocols. For TCRbeta analysis, collaborator samples were shipped as frozen whole blood, as isolated PBMCs, or as DNA extracted from either sample type. The research as a whole found: The amount of clinical and demographic metadata varied by source and participant and was provided uncurated.

Sequencing was carried out using peripheral blood. This TCR was recovered from a young man with acute or convalescent COVID-19.

The CDR3 in this case is CASSLKGDRVDGYTF. In nucleotides, the sequence is TGTGCCAGCAGCTTAAAAGGGGACAGGGTCGATGGCTACACCTTC. The V gene is TRBV7-6 and the J gene is TRBJ1-2, and 9 junction bases match TRBD1. The germline V gene gives CDR1 as SGHVS and CDR2 as FNYEAQ. From the cysteine up to the phenylalanine, the CDR3 has a length of 15 residues. Only the CDR3 portion is preserved as DNA: 45 bases, with reading frame beginning at the first base. V is cut back by 2 bases and J by 6 bases, with 7 bases in the junction unmatched.